The rows below give T cell receptor beta chains drawn from one sample of a study of metastatic and nonmetastatic thyroid tumors. With MiXCR, TCRdb called clones anew from the PCR reads. Among about 40,000 clones listed, roughly 13% were seen once. The sequenced material came from blood. The receptors were sampled from a female donor with papillary thyroid cancer or a benign thyroid nodule (not recorded which). Some clones in this sample may be carry-over from other donors' samples. CDR3s include the opening cysteine and the closing phenylalanine or tryptophan. A D gene is named only where the DNA matches it firmly. A clone size is listed for some rows: how often the clone was seen (once, few, many), or a class if it is expanded.

d_gene: -; j_gene: TRBJ2-7; v_gene: TRBV5-1; abundance: few; CDR3aa: CASSLDLYEQYF; CDR3nt: TGCGCCAGCAGTTTAGACCTATACGAGCAGTACTTC
d_gene: -; j_gene: TRBJ2-1; v_gene: TRBV24-1; abundance: few; CDR3aa: CATSDAGGDYYNEKFF; CDR3nt: TGTGCCACCAGTGATGCCGGCGGTGATTACTACAATGAGAAGTTCTTC
d_gene: -; j_gene: TRBJ2-5; v_gene: TRBV12-3/TRBV12-4; abundance: many; CDR3aa: CASGFGSFSTVQVETQYF; CDR3nt: TGTGCCAGCGGCTTCGGGAGCTTTTCTACGGTCCAGGTGGAGACCCAGTACTTC
d_gene: TRBD1; j_gene: TRBJ1-2; v_gene: TRBV6-2/TRBV6-3; abundance: medium-sized; CDR3aa: CASSLGQSFRGYTF; CDR3nt: TGTGCCAGCAGTCTGGGACAGTCCTTTCGAGGCTACACCTTC
d_gene: -; j_gene: TRBJ1-1; v_gene: TRBV5-1; abundance: many; CDR3aa: CASSLGAEAFF; CDR3nt: TGCGCCAGCAGCTTAGGGGCTGAAGCTTTCTTT
d_gene: -; j_gene: TRBJ2-5; v_gene: TRBV28; abundance: many; CDR3aa: CASSGGETQYF; CDR3nt: TGTGCCAGCAGCGGAGGGGAGACCCAGTACTTC
d_gene: TRBD1; j_gene: TRBJ2-1; v_gene: TRBV7-8; abundance: many; CDR3aa: CASTGTGLNEQFF; CDR3nt: TGTGCCAGCACCGGGACAGGGCTGAATGAGCAGTTCTTC
d_gene: TRBD1; j_gene: TRBJ2-3; v_gene: TRBV13; abundance: many; CDR3aa: CASSIDRGRTVWWSDTQYF; CDR3nt: TGTGCCAGCAGCATCGACAGGGGGCGAACCGTCTGGTGGTCAGATACGCAGTATTTT
d_gene: TRBD2; j_gene: TRBJ2-2; v_gene: TRBV7-9; abundance: many; CDR3aa: CASSSSGRNTGELFF; CDR3nt: TGTGCCAGCAGTTCCAGCGGGAGGAACACCGGGGAGCTGTTTTTT
d_gene: TRBD1; j_gene: TRBJ1-5; v_gene: TRBV28; abundance: few; CDR3aa: CASSLSGQVIISRQPQHF; CDR3nt: TGTGCCAGCAGTTTATCAGGACAGGTGATCATAAGTCGACAGCCCCAGCATTTT
d_gene: -; j_gene: TRBJ1-5; v_gene: TRBV6-6; abundance: many; CDR3aa: CASSYRVRGNQPQHF; CDR3nt: TGTGCCAGCAGTTACAGGGTTAGAGGCAATCAGCCCCAGCATTTT
d_gene: TRBD1; j_gene: TRBJ1-6; v_gene: TRBV5-1; abundance: many; CDR3aa: CASSNRQGNSPLHF; CDR3nt: TGCGCCAGCAGCAACAGACAGGGAAATTCACCCCTCCACTTT
d_gene: -; j_gene: TRBJ1-3; v_gene: TRBV11-2; abundance: many; CDR3aa: CASRGITGPFLYF; CDR3nt: TGTGCCAGCAGGGGAATTACAGGTCCTTTTCTTTATTTT
d_gene: -; j_gene: TRBJ2-7; v_gene: TRBV12-3/TRBV12-4; abundance: few; CDR3aa: CANSRYRTEQYF; CDR3nt: TGTGCCAACAGTCGTTACAGGACTGAGCAGTACTTC
d_gene: TRBD2; j_gene: TRBJ2-1; v_gene: TRBV12-3/TRBV12-4; abundance: -; CDR3aa: CASGGLAGEGSYNEQFF; CDR3nt: TGTGCCAGCGGGGGACTAGCGGGAGAAGGCTCCTACAATGAGCAGTTCTTC
d_gene: TRBD1; j_gene: TRBJ1-1; v_gene: TRBV9; abundance: many; CDR3aa: CASSTGGSGTEAFF; CDR3nt: TGTGCCAGCAGTACAGGGGGCTCGGGCACTGAAGCTTTCTTT
d_gene: -; j_gene: TRBJ2-1; v_gene: TRBV6-2/TRBV6-3; abundance: many; CDR3aa: CASREWETDNEQFF; CDR3nt: TGTGCCAGCCGAGAGTGGGAGACGGACAATGAGCAGTTCTTC
d_gene: -; j_gene: TRBJ2-3; v_gene: TRBV29-1; abundance: many; CDR3aa: CSVEGAASLRDTQYF; CDR3nt: TGCAGCGTTGAAGGAGCGGCCTCGCTTCGGGATACGCAGTATTTT
d_gene: -; j_gene: TRBJ2-1; v_gene: TRBV6-1; abundance: -; CDR3aa: CASRALVLPYNEQFF; CDR3nt: TGTGCCAGCAGAGCACTAGTTCTCCCCTACAATGAGCAGTTCTTC
d_gene: TRBD2; j_gene: TRBJ2-1; v_gene: TRBV11-1; abundance: many; CDR3aa: CASSATSGRHNEQFF; CDR3nt: TGTGCCAGCAGCGCCACTAGCGGGAGGCACAATGAGCAGTTCTTC
d_gene: TRBD1; j_gene: TRBJ1-2; v_gene: TRBV6-1; abundance: many; CDR3aa: CASSRTTGIYNYGYTF; CDR3nt: TGTGCCAGCAGCCGAACGACAGGGATATATAACTATGGCTACACCTTC
d_gene: -; j_gene: TRBJ2-1; v_gene: TRBV30; abundance: many; CDR3aa: CAWRNYNEQFF; CDR3nt: TGTGCCTGGAGGAACTACAATGAGCAGTTCTTC
d_gene: -; j_gene: TRBJ1-1; v_gene: TRBV11-1; abundance: many; CDR3aa: CASSLGRGNTEAFF; CDR3nt: TGTGCCAGCAGCTTAGGTAGGGGGAACACTGAAGCTTTCTTT
d_gene: TRBD1; j_gene: TRBJ2-7; v_gene: TRBV11-1; abundance: once; CDR3aa: CASSILSDRDYEQYF; CDR3nt: TGTGCCAGCAGCATCCTATCGGACAGGGACTACGAGCAGTACTTC
d_gene: -; j_gene: TRBJ1-6; v_gene: TRBV27; abundance: many; CDR3aa: CASSFSILGGAYNSPLHF; CDR3nt: TGTGCCAGCAGTTTCTCCATTTTGGGGGGGGCCTATAATTCACCCCTCCACTTT
d_gene: -; j_gene: TRBJ1-5; v_gene: TRBV15; abundance: many; CDR3aa: CATRQGSNQPQHF; CDR3nt: TGTGCCACGAGGCAGGGTAGCAATCAGCCCCAGCATTTT
d_gene: -; j_gene: TRBJ2-4; v_gene: TRBV27; abundance: -; CDR3aa: CASSPSVAKNIQYF; CDR3nt: TGTGCCAGCAGCCCCTCAGTAGCCAAAAACATTCAGTACTTC
d_gene: -; j_gene: TRBJ2-1; v_gene: TRBV9; abundance: -; CDR3aa: CASSANRDRSYNEQFF; CDR3nt: TGTGCCAGCAGCGCCAACAGGGATAGGTCCTACAATGAGCAGTTCTTC
d_gene: -; j_gene: TRBJ2-7; v_gene: TRBV5-1; abundance: few; CDR3aa: CASSSAYEQYF; CDR3nt: TGCGCCAGCAGCTCAGCCTACGAGCAGTACTTC
d_gene: -; j_gene: TRBJ1-1; v_gene: TRBV3-1; abundance: many; CDR3aa: CASSQGGSNTEAFF; CDR3nt: TGTGCCAGCAGCCAAGGCGGGTCTAACACTGAAGCTTTCTTT
d_gene: -; j_gene: TRBJ2-1; v_gene: TRBV20-1; abundance: -; CDR3aa: CSVWLAEGDEQFF; CDR3nt: TGCAGTGTGTGGCTAGCGGAGGGGGATGAGCAGTTCTTC
d_gene: -; j_gene: TRBJ1-5; v_gene: TRBV7-8; abundance: -; CDR3aa: CASSLVEGSNQPQHF; CDR3nt: TGTGCCAGCAGTCTAGTCGAGGGTTCCAATCAGCCCCAGCATTTT
d_gene: -; j_gene: TRBJ2-4; v_gene: TRBV30; abundance: many; CDR3aa: CAWSTPKAKNIQYF; CDR3nt: TGTGCCTGGAGTACCCCCAAGGCCAAAAACATTCAGTACTTC
d_gene: TRBD2; j_gene: TRBJ2-3; v_gene: TRBV27; abundance: many; CDR3aa: CASSFREGDTQYF; CDR3nt: TGTGCCAGCAGTTTCCGGGAGGGAGATACGCAGTATTTT
d_gene: TRBD2; j_gene: TRBJ2-5; v_gene: TRBV11-2; abundance: many; CDR3aa: CASSNPSGSPKETQYF; CDR3nt: TGTGCCAGCAGCAATCCTAGCGGGAGTCCGAAAGAGACCCAGTACTTC
d_gene: -; j_gene: TRBJ1-2; v_gene: TRBV7-9; abundance: many; CDR3aa: CASSLITAGTYNYGYTF; CDR3nt: TGTGCCAGCAGCTTAATCACGGCGGGAACATATAACTATGGCTACACCTTC
d_gene: -; j_gene: TRBJ2-7; v_gene: TRBV27; abundance: many; CDR3aa: CASMGLSYEQYF; CDR3nt: TGTGCCAGCATGGGTCTCTCCTACGAGCAGTACTTC
d_gene: -; j_gene: TRBJ2-4; v_gene: TRBV7-9; abundance: many; CDR3aa: CASSLRATQGKNIQYF; CDR3nt: TGTGCCAGCAGCTTAAGGGCGACACAGGGAAAAAACATTCAGTACTTC
d_gene: TRBD1; j_gene: TRBJ2-1; v_gene: TRBV2; abundance: many; CDR3aa: CASSTGQAVNEQFF; CDR3nt: TGTGCCAGCAGTACGGGACAGGCGGTCAATGAGCAGTTCTTC
d_gene: -; j_gene: TRBJ2-1; v_gene: TRBV4-1; abundance: -; CDR3aa: CASSQDLIAYNEQFF; CDR3nt: TGCGCCAGCAGCCAAGATCTCATTGCCTACAATGAGCAGTTCTTC
d_gene: -; j_gene: TRBJ2-7; v_gene: TRBV27; abundance: many; CDR3aa: CASSLRQTYEQYF; CDR3nt: TGTGCCAGCAGTTTACGGCAGACCTACGAGCAGTACTTC
d_gene: TRBD2; j_gene: TRBJ2-7; v_gene: TRBV4-2; abundance: many; CDR3aa: CASSQEGLAGDEQYF; CDR3nt: TGTGCCAGCAGCCAAGAAGGCCTAGCGGGAGACGAGCAGTACTTC
d_gene: -; j_gene: TRBJ1-1; v_gene: TRBV5-5; abundance: -; CDR3aa: CASRSGRTEAFF; CDR3nt: TGTGCCAGCAGATCCGGCCGCACTGAAGCTTTCTTT
d_gene: -; j_gene: TRBJ2-7; v_gene: TRBV28; abundance: few; CDR3aa: CELKGTAAHEQYF; CDR3nt: TGTGAATTAAAGGGGACCGCGGCCCACGAGCAGTACTTC
d_gene: TRBD1; j_gene: TRBJ1-1; v_gene: TRBV4-1; abundance: many; CDR3aa: CASSPGTGYNTEAFF; CDR3nt: TGCGCCAGCAGCCCGGGGACAGGGTATAACACTGAAGCTTTCTTT
d_gene: TRBD1; j_gene: TRBJ1-2; v_gene: TRBV28; abundance: many; CDR3aa: CASSLVDRAVGYGYTF; CDR3nt: TGTGCCAGCAGTTTGGTGGACAGGGCGGTAGGGTATGGCTACACCTTC
d_gene: -; j_gene: TRBJ2-1; v_gene: TRBV28; abundance: -; CDR3aa: CASSLLPEAGVITGAYQFF; CDR3nt: TGTGCCAGCAGTTTACTTCCGGAGGCCGGGGTAATCACGGGGGCTTATCAGTTCTTC
d_gene: -; j_gene: TRBJ1-3; v_gene: TRBV28; abundance: few; CDR3aa: CASSWWTRNTIYF; CDR3nt: TGTGCCAGCAGTTGGTGGACTCGTAACACCATATATTTT
d_gene: TRBD1; j_gene: TRBJ2-1; v_gene: TRBV28; abundance: medium-sized; CDR3aa: CASSALRDRGIEQFF; CDR3nt: TGTGCCAGCAGTGCCCTCAGGGACAGGGGAATTGAGCAGTTCTTC
d_gene: -; j_gene: TRBJ2-7; v_gene: TRBV6-1; abundance: -; CDR3aa: CASSGGDYEQYF; CDR3nt: TGTGCCAGCAGTGGGGGAGACTACGAGCAGTACTTC
d_gene: TRBD1; j_gene: TRBJ2-1; v_gene: TRBV5-1; abundance: many; CDR3aa: CASSRDSLNEQFF; CDR3nt: TGCGCCAGCAGCCGGGACAGCCTCAATGAGCAGTTCTTC
d_gene: -; j_gene: TRBJ2-7; v_gene: TRBV6-1; abundance: medium-sized; CDR3aa: CASSEVVEVYEQYF; CDR3nt: TGTGCCAGCAGTGAAGTAGTAGAGGTCTACGAGCAGTACTTC
d_gene: TRBD2; j_gene: TRBJ2-1; v_gene: TRBV6-1; abundance: few; CDR3aa: CASWTSWRCNEQFF; CDR3nt: TGTGCCAGCTGGACTAGCTGGAGGTGCAATGAGCAGTTCTTC
d_gene: -; j_gene: TRBJ2-7; v_gene: TRBV28; abundance: many; CDR3aa: CASSLTGSDDEQYF; CDR3nt: TGTGCCAGCAGTTTAACAGGGTCCGACGACGAGCAGTACTTC
d_gene: -; j_gene: TRBJ1-1; v_gene: TRBV9; abundance: -; CDR3aa: CASSYQGRNTEAFF; CDR3nt: TGTGCCAGCAGCTACCAGGGACGGAACACTGAAGCTTTCTTT
d_gene: -; j_gene: TRBJ1-1; v_gene: TRBV10-3; abundance: many; CDR3aa: CASSGTTITEAFF; CDR3nt: TGTGCCAGCTCAGGGACGACGATCACTGAAGCTTTCTTT